Listed here are 3 T cell receptor beta chains from one sample, sequenced in a study of post-analysis software for immune sequencing data (dated by TCRdb to the mid-2010s). Here is what the overall study found, with its caveats: Roughly 5 TRBV segments, including TRBV5-6, TRBV5-1 and TRBV20-1, were significantly more frequent in patients than controls.

No antigens are known for them. The protocol used for the library was PCR. TCRdb lists the instrument as Illumina HiSeq 2500. To reduce PCR and sequencing biases, unique molecular identifiers were built into the TCR beta cDNA libraries. TCRdb cleaned the public reads at Q25 with fastp, built clones with MiXCR and kept in-frame beta chains. Each entry merges the rows of one CDR3 protein and shows their most common DNA and genes. This sample has roughly 400,000 distinct CDR3 sequences in its table, and roughly 38% of those were observed once. Roughly 8.2% of the sample rests with the top ten. The sample consisted of blood. Every receptor here comes from a girl aged 2 to 9 with multiple sclerosis.

The gene calls are TRBV11-2 and TRBJ1-1; perhaps TRBD1 as D (6 bases). Germline CDR1 and CDR2: SGHAT and FQNNGV. The CDR3 runs 15 residues. The V gene lost 5 bases and the J gene lost 4 bases, with 17 bases spanning the gap. The CDR3 DNA follows: TGTGCCAGCAGCCAAGAGGGGGGAGTGGGCACTGAAGCTTTCTTT. As protein: CASSQEGGVGTEAFF. Full variable domain (remainder filled in from reference TRBV11-2 and TRBJ1-1): EAGVAQSPRYKIIEKRQSVAFWCNPISGHATLYWYQQILGQGPKLLIQFQNNGVVDDSQLPKDRFSAERLKGVDSTLKIQPAKLEDSAVYLCASSQEGGVGTEAFFGQGTRLTVV.

The V and J genes are TRBV27 and TRBJ1-6, with unresolved D. Germline CDR1 reads MNHEY; CDR2 reads SMNVEV (reference sequence). Between the trimmed V and J ends, which lost 2 bases and 6 bases, there was a span of 11 bases. This CDR3 is 15 amino acids long. This CDR3 is CASSLRTLGNSPLHF. CDR3 DNA sequence: TGTGCCAGCAGTTTACGGACTTTGGGTAATTCACCCCTCCACTTT.

The count of this clonotype is one. The V and J genes are TRBV28 and TRBJ2-5, with D perhaps TRBD2 (5 bases). There are 15 residues in the CDR3. CDR1 and CDR2 from the germline V gene are MDHEN and SYDVKM. V lost 2 bases and J 4 bases, leaving 14 bases between the germline ends. CDR3 protein: CASSLGPGFPETQYF. CDR3 bases: TGTGCCAGCAGTTTAGGGCCGGGGTTCCCAGAGACCCAGTACTTC.